Sequencing of this T cell receptor beta chain was carried out in a study of STAT5B mutations in CD4+ large granular lymphocyte leukemia. Broader study findings: Compared with healthy controls (2/35), patient top clones favored TRBV06 (8/27).

V was clipped by 5 bases and J by 5 bases, with 13 bases between them. CDR1 MDHEN and CDR2 SYDVKM come from the germline V gene. This CDR3 is built from 14 residues. TCRdb's table, derived via immunoSEQ multiplex PCR, lists solely in-frame clones and lacks some. The sample yields around 50,000 clones, about 80% seen once. A remark on this clone: Its specificity is not known.

The sequence was collected from a human donor in good health. Sequencing was carried out using CD4+ T cells from blood buffy coats. The V call is TRBV28, the J call TRBJ2-1; possible D gene TRBD1, 5 bases. For the CDR3, the DNA is TGTGCCAGCAGTGCTTTGGACAATCACAATGAGCAGTTCTTC. It yields the protein CASSALDNHNEQFF. The variable domain in full, with the rest retrieved from reference TRBV28 and TRBJ2-1, is DVKVTQSSRYLVKRTGEKVFLECVQDMDHENMFWYRQDPGLGLRLIYFSYDVKMKEKGDIPEGYSVSREKKERFSLILESASTNQTSMYLCASSALDNHNEQFFGPGTRLTVL.